A selection of T cell receptor beta chains follows, all from one sample in a study of Ad26.COV2.S vaccination and SARS-CoV-2 variants. Repertoires were generated with immunoSEQ multiplex PCR, while TCRdb's copy carries only in-frame clones and drops some. Among hundreds of thousands of clones listed, 89% were seen once. Sequencing was performed on peripheral blood, taken in a trial of Ad26.COV2.S vaccine versus placebo. All receptors derive from a person aged 18-60 years who received the Ad26.COV2.S COVID-19 vaccine or a placebo. CDR3s leave out the opening cysteine and the closing phenylalanine or tryptophan. D genes are given only for firm matches.

j_call d_call v_call cdr3_aa
TRBJ1-1 . TRBV7-2 ASSQTGGAVNTEAF
TRBJ2-1 . TRBV7-2 ASKGVEGEGVYNEQF
TRBJ1-1 TRBD1 TRBV3-1/TRBV3-2 ASSQEDRATEAF
TRBJ2-7 . TRBV19 ASSISPGPSYEQY
TRBJ2-7 . TRBV7-2 ASSSGPGQY
TRBJ1-1 . TRBV6-4 ASSAGEGTEAF
TRBJ2-7 . TRBV9 ASSVGLQGYEQY
TRBJ2-2 TRBD2 TRBV19 ASKAAGPTSGELF
TRBJ1-6 . TRBV5-1 ASSLNSGQYNSPLH
TRBJ2-3 . TRBV19 ASRQTSKRTDTQY
TRBJ2-5 TRBD1 TRBV29-1 SVEDTVQGAGETQY
TRBJ2-5 TRBD2 TRBV18 ASSPGSGGLKETQY
TRBJ1-5 . TRBV27 ASSLSLGRQPQH
TRBJ2-1 TRBD2 TRBV7-8 ASSPRTSLHEQF
TRBJ1-6 . TRBV5-6 ASSTVQGLNSPLH
TRBJ2-4 . TRBV30 AWRNTGGPQY
TRBJ2-5 . TRBV3-1/TRBV3-2 ASSQFIAGQETQY
TRBJ2-3 TRBD2 TRBV24-1 ATSEAGGPVGTQY
TRBJ2-1 . TRBV30 AWSVDYEQF
TRBJ2-5 . TRBV7-2 ASSPGPSQETQY
TRBJ2-4 . TRBV21-1 ASSKCGGPSAPPSMHIQY
TRBJ2-7 . TRBV30 AWRPRGTSPTSYEQY
TRBJ1-4 TRBD1 TRBV6-5 ASSRDRFEKLF
TRBJ2-5 . TRBV3-1/TRBV3-2 ASSQQETQY